Included here is one TCR beta chain sequence, with context. Its specificity is unknown. Second-dose recipients at about 4 or about 12 weeks were treated as one pooled group. This record belongs to a study of T cell responses to AZD1222 COVID-19 vaccine. Study-level findings and limits: Seropositive status at baseline applied to only a handful of AZD1222 recipients. Spike-specific TCR breadth and depth grew following two AZD1222 doses. Mostly white British, mostly female donors; authors suggested clonal diversity may be underestimated.

Sequenced by immunoSEQ multiplex PCR; TCRdb stores in-frame clones only, minus some. The profile shows about 130,000 clones, about 93% of them singletons. Germline CDR1 SQVTM, CDR2 ANQGSEA. The CDR3 runs 15 residues. With 4 bases removed from V and 0 bases from J, the gap between germline ends came to 14 bases. The chain combines TRBV29-1 with TRBJ2-3, with D possibly matching TRBD2 (6 bases). This clonotype was sampled from an adult who received the AZD1222 COVID-19 vaccine. The material was peripheral blood, obtained 28 days after the second AZD1222 dose. CDR3 nucleotide sequence: TGCAGCGTTGCCGGGGGTCAATCAAGCACAGATACGCAGTATTTT. As protein: CSVAGGQSSTDTQYF.